Presented here are 27 T cell receptor beta chains from one specimen sequenced in a study of T cell clonotyping in hematopoietic cell transplantation. Method: immunoSEQ multiplex PCR; TCRdb's copy keeps in-frame clones and lacks some. The data show approximately 10,000 clones, approximately 90% seen once. The sample was peripheral blood mononuclear cells. Receptors originate from a woman between 50 and 59 years old in good health. Some clones in this sample may be carry-over from other donors' samples.

The V gene is TRBV6-1, the J gene TRBJ2-5; 7 bases agree with TRBD1. Trimming cost V 7 bases and J 0 bases; bases outside gene matches: 2. CDR3 length: 13 residues. Per germline, CDR1 MNHNS and CDR2 SASEGT. CDR3 protein: CASIRGNQETQYF. CDR3 sequence (DNA): TGTGCCAGCATCAGGGGGAACCAAGAGACCCAGTACTTC.

The V call is TRBV30, the J call TRBJ1-4; 7 bases are shared with TRBD1. This CDR3 region has 13 residues. V lost 4 bases and J lost 5; bases outside the gene matches: 4. Per germline, CDR1 GTSNPN and CDR2 SVGIG (reference sequence). For the CDR3, the DNA is TGTGCCTGGAATGGGGACAGCAATGAAAAACTGTTTTTT. As protein: CAWNGDSNEKLFF.

Worth noting for this clone: The germline gene is not matched at one end of the junction; a read error may be the cause. The gene calls are TRBV6-6 and TRBJ1-6; a weak D match, TRBD1 (6 bases). CDR1 is MNHNY, CDR2 SVGAGI, per germline (reference sequence). CDR3 length: 13 residues. The CDR3 bases are TGCTTCACTTCAGGGGAAGGAGGTTCACCCCTCCACTTT. Residues: CFTSGEGGSPLHF.

The rearrangement joins TRBV7-2 to TRBJ1-5; TRBD1 matches at 8 bases. Trimming cost V 4 bases and J 5 bases; bases outside gene matches: 1. Germline V gives CDR1 SGHTA, CDR2 FQGNSA. CDR3 length: 13 amino acids. The CDR3 DNA is TGTGCCAGCAGCTCGGACAGGGATCAGCCCCAGCATTTT. Translated: CASSSDRDQPQHF. The full variable domain, completed using reference TRBV7-2 and TRBJ1-5, is GAGVSQSPSNKVTEKGKDVELRCDPISGHTALYWYRQSLGQGLEFLIYFQGNSAPDKSGLPSDRFSAERTGGSVSTLTIQRTQQEDSAVYLCASSSDRDQPQHFGDGTRLSIL.

CDR3 residues: CASMIAGGTYNEQFF. CDR3 nucleotides: TGTGCCAGCATGATTGCGGGGGGTACCTACAATGAGCAGTTCTTC. This sequence joins TRBV2 and TRBJ2-1; TRBD2 matches 8 bases. Trimming at V came to 7 bases and at J to 2 bases, leaving 7 bases not matched to a gene. The CDR3 extends over 15 amino acids. Germline values: CDR1 SNHLY, CDR2 FYNNEI.

The chain links TRBV30 to TRBJ2-3; 7 bases line up with TRBD1. The CDR3 loop spans 13 amino acids. Germline CDR1 reads GTSNPN; CDR2 reads SVGIG (reference sequence). Germline trimming cut 5 bases from V and 5 bases from J; bases unmatched to any gene: 7. The CDR3 DNA reads as TGTGCCTGGTGCCGGGACAGCCGAGATACGCAGTATTTT. Its protein is CAWCRDSRDTQYF.

J is TRBJ1-6 and V is TRBV9, with TRBD1 identical over 9 bases. This CDR3 contains 16 residues. Germline trimming cut 3 bases from V and 9 bases from J; bases unmatched to any gene: 10. Germline lookup yields CDR1 SGDLS and CDR2 YYNGEE. CDR3 in amino acids: CASSGTGGSVGSPLHF. In nucleotides, the CDR3 is TGTGCCAGCAGCGGAACAGGGGGCTCGGTGGGTTCACCCCTCCACTTT.

The chain employs TRBV7-9 and TRBJ2-2, with TRBD1 as a possible D gene (6 bases). The CDR3 covers 14 residues. CDR1 and CDR2 (germline): SEHNR, FQNEAQ (reference sequence). V was shortened by 5 bases and J by 4 bases, with 11 bases between the two germline ends. The CDR3 sequence: CASSTPRGTGELFF. Here the CDR3 DNA reads TGTGCCAGCAGCACACCCAGGGGCACCGGGGAGCTGTTTTTT. The full variable domain, in which reference TRBV7-9 and TRBJ2-2 provide the parts outside the CDR3, is DTGVSQNPRHKITKRGQNVTFRCDPISEHNRLYWYRQTLGQGPEFLTYFQNEAQLEKSRLLSDRFSAERPKGSFSTLEIQRTEQGDSAMYLCASSTPRGTGELFFGEGSRLTVL.

The chain recombines TRBV7-3 with TRBJ2-2; TRBD2 matches 8 bases. This CDR3 has 15 residues. CDR1 is SGHTA and CDR2 is FQGTGA in the germline V gene. V was clipped by 5 bases and J by 7 bases; unmatched bases: 9. CDR3 residues: CASSPIGTSYGELFF. DNA of the CDR3: TGTGCCAGCAGCCCTATAGGGACTAGTTACGGGGAGCTGTTTTTT. The entire variable domain, with the rest obtained from reference TRBV7-3 and TRBJ2-2, is as follows: GAGVSQTPSNKVTEKGKYVELRCDPISGHTALYWYRQSLGQGPEFLIYFQGTGAADDSGLPNDRFFAVRPEGSVSTLKIQRTERGDSAVYLCASSPIGTSYGELFFGEGSRLTVL.

V is TRBV4-3 and J is TRBJ2-2, with a tentative D call TRBD1 (6 bases). V dropped 0 bases and J dropped 6 bases, with 23 bases sitting between them. The CDR3 runs to 19 residues. From germline, CDR1 is LGHNA and CDR2 YSLEER. The CDR3 DNA reads as TGCGCCAGCAGCCAAGATCCAGGGGCCGGGCATTTCAAGGCCGGGGAGCTGTTTTTT. Translation: CASSQDPGAGHFKAGELFF.

V is TRBV7-2 and J is TRBJ2-7; maybe TRBD2 (6 bases). The CDR3 sequence is 14 residues long. Trimming cost V 3 bases and J 1 base, with 10 bases left between them. Germline CDR1 SGHTA, CDR2 FQGNSA. For the CDR3, the DNA is TGTGCCAGCAGCTTTGCGGGACGTTCCTACGAGCAGTACTTC. This sequence encodes CASSFAGRSYEQYF.

V is TRBV19 and J is TRBJ1-2; possibly TRBD1 for D (6 bases). Trimming shortened V by 4 bases and J by 0 bases, and 15 bases separated the two germline ends. The CDR3 contains 16 residues. Germline V CDR1 and CDR2: LNHDA, SQIVND (reference sequence). The CDR3: CASSKGHLNTNYGYTF. CDR3 nucleotide sequence: TGTGCCAGTAGTAAGGGACACCTAAATACTAACTATGGCTACACCTTC.

The chain links TRBV9 to TRBJ1-1, with unresolved D. This CDR3 has 13 amino acids. Looked up from germline, CDR1 is SGDLS and CDR2 is YYNGEE. The V gene lost 0 bases and the J gene lost 5 bases, with 8 bases spanning the gap. CDR3 in DNA: TGTGCCAGCAGCGTAGCACAAACAACTGAAGCTTTCTTT. Translated, it gives CASSVAQTTEAFF.

This sequence joins TRBV6-6 and TRBJ2-2, with a tentative D call TRBD2 (7 bases). CDR3 length: 13 amino acids. Germline assignment: CDR1 MNHNY and CDR2 SVGAGI (reference sequence). Deletions cut 7 bases from V and 7 bases from J, with 13 bases between. The CDR3 bases are TGTGCCAGCATCGAGGGGGGGGTCGGGGAGCTGTTTTTT. Translation: CASIEGGVGELFF.

The chain recombines TRBV7-9 with TRBJ1-2; tentative D call: TRBD1 (6 bases). The CDR3 extends over 12 amino acids. The V and J ends lost 3 bases and 7 bases respectively, with 9 bases between them. Germline loops: CDR1 SEHNR, CDR2 FQNEAQ (reference sequence). CDR3 in DNA: TGTGCCAGCAGCTTCGGGACACCTGGCTACACCTTC. It translates to CASSFGTPGYTF.

In its sample, this clone was seen a few times. The genes are TRBV7-8 and TRBJ1-6; D is possibly TRBD1 (6 bases). V was clipped by 1 base and J by 9 bases, with 10 bases between them. Germline CDR1 SGHVS, CDR2 FQNEAQ. The CDR3 is made up of 14 amino acids. The CDR3 here is CASSLDRVGSPLHF. The CDR3 DNA reads TGTGCCAGCAGCTTAGACAGGGTTGGTTCACCCCTCCACTTT.

The chain has TRBV5-4 and TRBJ1-2; possible D gene TRBD1, 6 bases. The CDR3 runs to 13 residues. V dropped 0 bases and J dropped 9 bases, with 12 bases sitting between them. Germline CDR1 is SGHNT and CDR2 is YYREEE (reference sequence). The CDR3 region has the DNA TGTGCCAGCAGCTTGGCCGGGGGGCGAAGCTACACCTTC. It translates to CASSLAGGRSYTF. Complete variable domain (other parts from reference TRBV5-4 and TRBJ1-2): ETGVTQSPTHLIKTRGQQVTLRCSSQSGHNTVSWYQQALGQGPQFIFQYYREEENGRGNFPPRFSGLQFPNYSSELNVNALELDDSALYLCASSLAGGRSYTFGSGTRLTVV.

The V and J genes are TRBV4-1 and TRBJ2-7; the D is unclear. Looked up from germline, CDR1 is MGHRA and CDR2 is YSYEKL. V lost 4 bases to trimming and J lost 7 bases, with 17 bases between them. This CDR3 has 14 residues. In DNA form, the CDR3 reads TGCGCCAGCAGCCCCGTCGGCGGTTTCCTTGAGCAGTACTTC. Residues: CASSPVGGFLEQYF.

The V and J genes are TRBV5-1 and TRBJ2-7, with TRBD2 as a possible D gene (6 bases). Germline lookup yields CDR1 SGHRS and CDR2 YFSETQ. This CDR3 region has 14 residues. V was cut by 4 bases and J by 7 bases, with 18 bases left in between. CDR3 residues: CASSTGTGLKEQYF. For the CDR3, the DNA is TGCGCCAGCAGCACTGGGACGGGACTTAAGGAGCAGTACTTC.

The gene calls are TRBV5-4 and TRBJ1-2, with D uncertain. This CDR3 is built from 15 residues. The V and J ends lost 0 bases and 3 bases respectively, with 12 bases between them. The germline V gene encodes CDR1 SGHNT and CDR2 YYREEE (reference sequence). The CDR3 region is CASSLVVGLDYGYTF. DNA of the CDR3: TGTGCCAGCAGCTTGGTCGTAGGGCTCGACTATGGCTACACCTTC.

V usage is TRBV19 and J usage is TRBJ1-1; 9 bases fit TRBD1. With V trimmed by 4 bases and J by 4 bases, 7 bases remained unmatched. Germline-derived CDR1 and CDR2 are LNHDA and SQIVND (reference sequence). CDR3 length: 15 amino acids. The CDR3 here is CASSTSTGGLTEAFF. The CDR3 DNA is TGTGCCAGTAGTACTTCGACAGGGGGTCTCACTGAAGCTTTCTTT. Based on the CDR3 plus reference TRBV19 and TRBJ1-1, the full variable domain is DGGITQSPKYLFRKEGQNVTLSCEQNLNHDAMYWYRQDPGQGLRLIYYSQIVNDFQKGDIAEGYSVSREKKESFPLTVTSAQKNPTAFYLCASSTSTGGLTEAFFGQGTRLTVV.

The chain uses TRBV6-5 and TRBJ1-5; D remains unclear. The V end lost 0 bases, the J end lost 6 bases, and 6 bases lay between the germline ends. Germline-derived CDR1 and CDR2 are MNHEY and SVGAGI. This CDR3 has 13 residues. As DNA, the CDR3 is TGTGCCAGCAGTTACTCGAGCTTTCAGCCCCAGCATTTT. Amino acids: CASSYSSFQPQHF.

This clone was seen once. The chain recombines TRBV5-8 with TRBJ1-5, with a possible D match to TRBD1 (6 bases). V was clipped by 0 bases and J by 7 bases, with 14 bases between them. This CDR3 is built from 15 residues. Germline V lookup: CDR1 SGHTS, CDR2 YDEGEE. The CDR3 DNA follows: TGTGCCAGCAGCTTGGCAGGACAGATAAGCCAGCCCCAGCATTTT. Protein: CASSLAGQISQPQHF.

The genes are TRBV5-4 and TRBJ2-5; 8 bases agree with TRBD1. The CDR3 runs to 15 residues. Germline lookup yields CDR1 SGHNT and CDR2 YYREEE (reference sequence). J lost 4 bases, V lost 0 bases, and 5 bases had no gene match. The CDR3 bases are TGTGCCAGCAGCTTGGTCTACAGGGGGACAGAGACCCAGTACTTC. It codes for CASSLVYRGTETQYF.

The rearrangement joins TRBV19 to TRBJ1-2; weak D call: TRBD1 (5 bases). Germline V gives CDR1 LNHDA, CDR2 SQIVND (reference sequence). V lost 4 bases and J 4 bases, leaving 13 bases between the germline ends. The CDR3 consists of 14 residues. The CDR3 bases are TGTGCCAGTAGTAGTTCGGGCGACAGCTATGGCTACACCTTC. It encodes CASSSSGDSYGYTF. Complete variable domain (other parts from reference TRBV19 and TRBJ1-2): DGGITQSPKYLFRKEGQNVTLSCEQNLNHDAMYWYRQDPGQGLRLIYYSQIVNDFQKGDIAEGYSVSREKKESFPLTVTSAQKNPTAFYLCASSSSGDSYGYTFGSGTRLTVV.

The CDR3 bases are TGTGCCAGCAGTTCCGCTGGGGGGGGACATAACTATGGCTACACCTTC. It translates to CASSSAGGGHNYGYTF. The V call is TRBV28, the J call TRBJ1-2; a possible D gene is TRBD1 (6 bases). The length of the CDR3 is 16 residues. The V end lost 4 bases, the J end lost 1 base, and 16 bases lay between the germline ends. CDR1 MDHEN and CDR2 SYDVKM come from the germline V gene.

This chain links TRBV7-2 with TRBJ1-6, with D possibly matching TRBD1 (6 bases). Trimming took off 6 bases at V and 7 bases at J, with 7 bases between the two ends. The CDR3 sequence is 12 residues long. CDR1 is SGHTA and CDR2 is FQGNSA in the germline V gene. CDR3 region: CASRQGNSPLHF. The CDR3 coding sequence is TGTGCCAGCAGACAGGGAAATTCACCCCTCCACTTT. Filled out from reference TRBV7-2 and TRBJ1-6, the complete variable domain reads GAGVSQSPSNKVTEKGKDVELRCDPISGHTALYWYRQSLGQGLEFLIYFQGNSAPDKSGLPSDRFSAERTGGSVSTLTIQRTQQEDSAVYLCASRQGNSPLHFGNGTRLTVT.